The sequence of this T cell receptor beta chain was determined in a study of response to subunit inactivated influenza vaccine. The germline V gene has CDR1 SGDLS and CDR2 YYNGEE. This CDR3 has 15 amino acids. With V trimmed by 4 bases and J by 6 bases, 11 bases remained unmatched. This clonotype was seen a handful of times. Its antigen remains unknown. In TCRdb, the RT-PCR reads were re-called with MiXCR into one record per CDR3 protein. The table lists about half a million distinct CDR3 sequences, approximately 7.1% of them singletons. Study results and limitations: It was suggested by the authors that few new T cells are recruited by each seasonal influenza vaccination.

This sequence was found in a man aged 45 to 75 who received an inactivated influenza vaccine. Sequenced here: PBMCs from blood, sampled approximately 25 months after vaccination. The chain uses TRBV9 and TRBJ2-7; TRBD2 matches 9 bases. The CDR3 DNA sequence: TGTGCCAGCAGCACTCGGCCTAGCGGGAATGGCGAGCAGTACTTC. Encoded protein: CASSTRPSGNGEQYF.